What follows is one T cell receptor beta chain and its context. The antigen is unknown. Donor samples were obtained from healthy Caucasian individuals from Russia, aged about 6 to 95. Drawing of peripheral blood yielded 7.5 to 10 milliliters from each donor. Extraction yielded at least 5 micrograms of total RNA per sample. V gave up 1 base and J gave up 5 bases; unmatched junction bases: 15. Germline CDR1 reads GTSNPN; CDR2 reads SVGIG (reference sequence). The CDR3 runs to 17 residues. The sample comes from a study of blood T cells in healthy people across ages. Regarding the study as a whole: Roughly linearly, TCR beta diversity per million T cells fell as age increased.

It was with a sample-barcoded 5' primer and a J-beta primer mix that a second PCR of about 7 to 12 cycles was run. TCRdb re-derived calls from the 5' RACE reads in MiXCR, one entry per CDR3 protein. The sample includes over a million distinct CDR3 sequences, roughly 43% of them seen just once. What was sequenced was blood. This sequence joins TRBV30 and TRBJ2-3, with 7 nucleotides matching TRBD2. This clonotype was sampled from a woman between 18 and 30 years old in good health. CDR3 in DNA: TGTGCCTGGAGTGCCCTTTTGGGCGGGAGTGTTGGAGATACGCAGTATTTT. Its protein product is CAWSALLGGSVGDTQYF.